These 2 T cell receptor beta chains were sequenced from one sample in a study of blood T cell repertoires in COVID-19. Sequenced by immunoSEQ multiplex PCR; TCRdb stores in-frame clones only, minus some. The data hold under 300,000 clones, with roughly 89% observed a single time. Sequencing used PBMCs or T cells enriched from blood (not recorded which). These receptors came from a woman aged 55-69 years who had recovered from COVID-19.

The V and J genes are TRBV24-1 and TRBJ2-1; 7 nucleotides agree with TRBD2. Germline V gene sequence: CDR1 KGHDR, CDR2 SFDVKD. Trimming removed 5 bases from V and 8 bases from J; junction bases left unmatched: 8. The CDR3 has 14 residues. CDR3: CATSVRGVFHEQFF. The CDR3 DNA reads TGTGCCACCAGTGTTCGGGGGGTTTTTCATGAGCAGTTCTTC.

The chain couples TRBV4-1 to TRBJ2-2; unclear D gene. Trimming took off 0 bases at V and 8 bases at J, with 19 bases between the two ends. The CDR3 consists of 17 residues. In germline, CDR1 is MGHRA, CDR2 YSYEKL. CDR3 amino acids: CASSQEVRSEWKGELFF. In DNA form, the CDR3 reads TGCGCCAGCAGCCAAGAGGTGCGGTCAGAATGGAAGGGGGAGCTGTTTTTT.